A selection of T cell receptor beta chains follows, all from one sample in a study of shared clonotypes between healthy human individuals. Only in-frame clones appear in the TCRdb table, and some are missing; sequencing was by immunoSEQ multiplex PCR. The sample has around 2,000,000 clones, over 85% seen once. The material sequenced was naive CD8+ T cells sorted from blood. These TCRs come from a man younger than 35 in good health. The CDR3 runs from the conserved cysteine through the conserved F or W. A D gene is named only where the DNA matches it firmly.

d_call	v_call	cdr3_length	j_call	cdr3_nt	cdr3_aa
-	TRBV5-4	13	TRBJ1-1	TGTGCCAGCAGCTTGGATGGTGGCACTGAAGCTTTCTTT	CASSLDGGTEAFF
TRBD1	TRBV15	17	TRBJ1-6	TGTGCCACCAGCAGAGATATAGGGGGCGGTTATAATTCACCCCTCCACTTT	CATSRDIGGGYNSPLHF
TRBD1	TRBV18	14	TRBJ1-4	TGTGCCAGCTCACCAGGACAGGGGTCTGAAAAACTGTTTTTT	CASSPGQGSEKLFF
TRBD1	TRBV10-3	14	TRBJ1-2	TGTGCCACCTGGGACAGGGAGGGGGCCTATGGCTACACCTTC	CATWDREGAYGYTF
TRBD1	TRBV15	16	TRBJ1-4	TGTGCCACCAGCATGGACAGGTTTGCAACTAATGAAAAACTGTTTTTT	CATSMDRFATNEKLFF
-	TRBV27	13	TRBJ2-7	TGTGCCAGCAGTTTAGGGGTACAGTACGAGCAGTACTTC	CASSLGVQYEQYF
TRBD1	TRBV2	18	TRBJ2-3	TGTGCCAGCAAGGGGGCTCCCTTCTTGCTGTCTAGCACAGATACGCAGTATTTT	CASKGAPFLLSSTDTQYF
-	TRBV6-5	13	TRBJ2-7	TGTGCCAGCAGGGGGACATTCGGGAGGGAGCAGTACTTC	CASRGTFGREQYF
-	TRBV9	13	TRBJ2-7	TGTGCCAGCAGCGTAGGATCCAGCTACGAGCAGTACTTC	CASSVGSSYEQYF
-	TRBV6-1	15	TRBJ1-2	TGTGCCAGCAGTGAATATGACTCGACCAAGTATGGCTACACCTTC	CASSEYDSTKYGYTF
-	TRBV9	14	TRBJ2-7	TGTGCCAGCAGCGATGAGGGGGGGCCGGACGAGCAGTACTTC	CASSDEGGPDEQYF
-	TRBV5-6	13	TRBJ1-2	TGTGCCAGCAGCTTCGGCCATTCCGACGGCTACACCTTC	CASSFGHSDGYTF
-	TRBV9	16	TRBJ2-5	TGTGCCAGCAGCGATGAAGGGGTTCCCACCCAAGAGACCCAGTACTTC	CASSDEGVPTQETQYF
-	TRBV10-2	16	TRBJ1-6	TGCGCCAGCAGTGAGTCGAAGGGCAGGGTGAATTCACCCCTCCACTTT	CASSESKGRVNSPLHF
-	TRBV5-5	16	TRBJ1-5	TGTGCCAGCAGCTTAGGGTTTAGGACAGTCAATCAGCCCCAGCATTTT	CASSLGFRTVNQPQHF
-	TRBV2	11	TRBJ2-3	TGTGCCAGCAACCGGGGAGATACGCAGTATTTT	CASNRGDTQYF
TRBD2	TRBV27	15	TRBJ2-1	TGTGCCAGCTCCCCCGGTACTAGCGGGAGTAATGAGCAGTTCTTC	CASSPGTSGSNEQFF
-	TRBV4-3	14	TRBJ2-3	TGCGCCAGCAGCCCAGAGGATAGCACAGATACGCAGTATTTT	CASSPEDSTDTQYF